One and the same sample provided the 3 T cell receptor beta chains below, sequenced in a study of T cells in Graves' hyperthyroidism and ophthalmopathy. TCR beta CDR3 regions were amplified from RNA. When the TCR CDR3 underwent first-round RT-PCR, the HTBI primer set was used. TCRdb used MiXCR to reprocess the multiplex PCR reads, holding one entry per CDR3 protein. The sample holds hundreds of thousands of distinct CDR3 sequences; 14% to 15% are singletons and the top ten take around 4.1%. Specimen: blood. The receptor set was obtained from a woman between 40 and 55 years old with Graves' ophthalmopathy.

This clonotype was seen ten or more times. The chain recombines TRBV28 with TRBJ2-5, with TRBD2 matching over 14 bases. Germline assignment: CDR1 MDHEN and CDR2 SYDVKM. The J segment lost 2 bases and the V segment lost 5 bases, leaving 10 bases of the junction unmatched. The CDR3 loop spans 18 amino acids. CDR3 bases: TGTGCCAGCAGTCCCCTGACTAGCGGGAGGGCTGAGCAAGAGACCCAGTACTTC. The encoded protein is CASSPLTSGRAEQETQYF. Full variable domain (remainder filled in from reference TRBV28 and TRBJ2-5): DVKVTQSSRYLVKRTGEKVFLECVQDMDHENMFWYRQDPGLGLRLIYFSYDVKMKEKGDIPEGYSVSREKKERFSLILESASTNQTSMYLCASSPLTSGRAEQETQYFGPGTRLLVL.

A remark on this clonotype: A much larger clone is a single base away; this may be a read error. The CDR3 sequence is CASSFMDQPQHF. In DNA, the CDR3 is TGTGCCAGCAGTTTTATGGATCAGCCCCAGCATTTT. The chain joins TRBV12-3 or TRBV12-4 to TRBJ1-5; D is undetermined. The CDR3 extends over 12 amino acids. V gave up 3 bases and J gave up 5 bases, with 5 bases separating them.

This clonotype has ten or more counts. The J gene is TRBJ1-1, the V gene TRBV7-8; D is possibly TRBD1 (6 bases). Germline CDR1 SGHVS, CDR2 FQNEAQ. This CDR3 has 18 residues. V was shortened by 1 base and J by 4 bases, with 22 bases between the two germline ends. The DNA for the CDR3 is TGTGCCAGCAGCTTAGAGGGGGTAATAGGGGTTCCGGTCACTGAAGCTTTCTTT. Protein sequence: CASSLEGVIGVPVTEAFF.